The 10 T cell receptor beta chains reported below all come from one sample, sequenced in a study of OX40 agonist ivuxolimab in advanced cancers. Clones were read by immunoSEQ multiplex PCR, and TCRdb kept only the in-frame ones, dropping some. This table holds some 150,000 clones, about 93% found once. The sample was CD4+ or CD8+ T cells sorted from blood, taken in a trial of the OX40 agonist ivuxolimab. The receptors derive from an adult with an advanced solid tumor such as melanoma, head and neck, liver or kidney cancer.

The chain links TRBV7-2 to TRBJ2-7; maybe TRBD2 (6 bases). V shed 1 base and J shed 3 bases, with 16 bases lying between them. The CDR3 has 16 residues. Germline V gives CDR1 SGHTA, CDR2 FQGNSA. In nucleotides, the CDR3 is TGTGCCAGCAGCTTAGATGGAGTAGCGGTCTACTACGAGCAGTACTTC. This gives the protein CASSLDGVAVYYEQYF.

The V gene is TRBV7-2, the J gene TRBJ2-1; TRBD1 matches 8 bases. The CDR3 totals 15 residues. The V gene end was trimmed by 3 bases and the J gene end by 7 bases; junction bases not matched to a gene: 8. Germline loops: CDR1 SGHTA, CDR2 FQGNSA. The DNA for the CDR3 is TGTGCCAGCAGCTTTACAGGGGGATATGGGAATGAGCAGTTCTTC. It yields the protein CASSFTGGYGNEQFF.

The rearrangement joins TRBV4-2 to TRBJ2-3; unclear D gene. Germline V gene sequence: CDR1 LGHNA, CDR2 YNFKEQ. The CDR3 consists of 12 residues. Trimming shortened V by 4 bases and J by 2 bases, and 4 bases separated the two germline ends. Here the CDR3 reads CASSLYTDTQYF. The CDR3 nucleotides read TGTGCCAGCAGCCTCTACACAGATACGCAGTATTTT.

This chain joins TRBV11-2 and TRBJ1-1; tentatively, D is TRBD1 (5 bases). In germline, CDR1 is SGHAT, CDR2 FQNNGV. The CDR3 is 12 amino acids. The V and J ends lost 5 bases and 8 bases respectively, with 12 bases between them. The CDR3 region is CASSPGRGEAFF. CDR3 coding DNA: TGTGCCAGCAGCCCTGGGCGGGGGGAAGCTTTCTTT. Using reference TRBV11-2 and TRBJ1-1 for the parts outside the CDR3, the full variable domain is EAGVAQSPRYKIIEKRQSVAFWCNPISGHATLYWYQQILGQGPKLLIQFQNNGVVDDSQLPKDRFSAERLKGVDSTLKIQPAKLEDSAVYLCASSPGRGEAFFGQGTRLTVV.

The V call is TRBV5-1, the J call TRBJ2-4; TRBD1 agrees at 7 bases. Per germline, CDR1 SGHRS and CDR2 YFSETQ. The CDR3 runs to 13 residues. The ends lost 3 bases at V and 5 bases at J; junction bases unmatched: 2. DNA of the CDR3: TGCGCCAGCAGCTCCGGGACAGAAAACATTCAGTACTTC. Translation gives CASSSGTENIQYF.

The chain employs TRBV9 and TRBJ1-1, with D tentatively TRBD1 (6 bases). V was trimmed by 4 bases and J by 7 bases, leaving 14 bases between them. Germline V gives CDR1 SGDLS, CDR2 YYNGEE. The CDR3 spans 13 residues. CDR3 in DNA: TGTGCCAGCAGCCCACGCGGGGGGCGTGAAGCTTTCTTT. This gives the protein CASSPRGGREAFF.

This chain joins TRBV5-1 and TRBJ2-1, with 10 bases that match TRBD2. Germline loops: CDR1 SGHRS, CDR2 YFSETQ. V shed 4 bases and J 4 bases; nucleotides not matched to a gene: 8. The CDR3 consists of 16 residues. The CDR3 DNA follows: TGCGCCAGCAGCGTCGAACTAGCGGGGCCTTACAATGAGCAGTTCTTC. Translated, it gives CASSVELAGPYNEQFF.

The sample holds one count of this clone. V is TRBV4-3 and J is TRBJ2-7; 12 positions agree with TRBD2. CDR1 is LGHNA and CDR2 is YSLEER in the germline V gene. V lost 4 bases, J lost 5 bases, and 6 bases stayed unmatched. The CDR3 extends over 15 amino acids. This chain's CDR3 is CASSLLAGGGHEQYF. For the CDR3, the DNA is TGCGCCAGCAGCCTACTAGCGGGAGGAGGTCACGAGCAGTACTTC.

The chain recombines TRBV18 with TRBJ2-2; D remains unclear. The germline gives CDR1 KGHSH, CDR2 LQKENI. The V and J ends lost 6 bases and 7 bases respectively, with 15 bases between them. The CDR3 contains 14 residues. The CDR3 DNA reads as TGTGCCAGCTCGCCCGCCGGTGGCAACGGGGAGCTGTTTTTT. It codes for CASSPAGGNGELFF.

The CDR3 region is CASSRGNTEAFF. CDR3 DNA sequence: TGCGCCAGCAGCCGGGGCAACACTGAAGCTTTCTTT. This sequence joins TRBV4-3 and TRBJ1-1; perhaps TRBD1 as D (5 bases). V gave up 4 bases and J gave up 2 bases, with 5 bases separating them. CDR1 and CDR2 from the germline V gene are LGHNA and YSLEER. The CDR3 runs 12 residues.